This T cell receptor beta chain was profiled in a study of T-cell memory formation after mild COVID-19. About this clonotype itself: Antigen unknown.

Overall study results and limits: Chiefly within CM and EM were the contracting CD4+ clones; CD8+ ones were within EMRA. Day 15 to 85 contractors were CD4/CD8 balanced; later expanders leaned CD4+. Some responding clones appeared in pre-infection memory, suggesting cross-reactive memory joined.

Trimming left V 0 bases short and J 2 bases short, with 11 bases between. CDR3 size: 15 residues. Germline CDR1 and CDR2: MNHEY and SVGAGI. A 5'RACE reaction primed in the constant segment made cDNA libraries of TCR alpha and TCR beta, and these carried sample barcodes and UMIs. TCRdb re-called the 5' RACE reads with MiXCR, one entry per CDR3 protein. The profile shows 85,000 to 120,000 distinct CDR3 sequences, around 12% of them singletons. This chain joins TRBV6-5 and TRBJ2-7; TRBD2 might be the D (5 bases). The specimen sequenced was PBMCs or a T cell subset sorted from them (not recorded which). This TCR was recovered from an adult woman who had mild COVID-19 (a few samples of this study predate the infection). Cell type and time point are not known. CDR3 DNA sequence: TGTGCCAGCAGTTACTCTGTGGAGGCCACCTACGAGCAGTACTTC. Protein: CASSYSVEATYEQYF.